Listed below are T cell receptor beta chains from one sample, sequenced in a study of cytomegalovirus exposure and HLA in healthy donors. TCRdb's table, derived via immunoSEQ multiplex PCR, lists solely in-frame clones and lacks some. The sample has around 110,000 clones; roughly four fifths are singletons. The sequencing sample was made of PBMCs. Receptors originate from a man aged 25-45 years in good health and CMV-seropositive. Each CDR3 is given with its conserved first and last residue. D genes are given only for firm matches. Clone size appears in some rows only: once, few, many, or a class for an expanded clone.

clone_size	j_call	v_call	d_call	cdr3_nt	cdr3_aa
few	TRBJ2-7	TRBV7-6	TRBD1	TGTGCCAGCAGCTTAGGGACAGGGAGTAGATACGAGCAGTACTTC	CASSLGTGSRYEQYF
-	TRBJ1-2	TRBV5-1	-	TGCGCCAGCAGCTTGGGGCAGGGCTTCGTCACCTTC	CASSLGQGFVTF
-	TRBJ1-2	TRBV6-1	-	TGTGCCAGCAGTTCCCGCCGACAGTTTAAAGGCTACACCTTC	CASSSRRQFKGYTF
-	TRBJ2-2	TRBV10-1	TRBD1	TGCGCCAGCAGTAGGACAGGGGGTCCCGGGGAGCTGTTTTTT	CASSRTGGPGELFF
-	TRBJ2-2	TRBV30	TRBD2	TGTGCCTGGAGTAAGCGGGGGGCTAACACCGGGGAGCTGTTTTTT	CAWSKRGANTGELFF
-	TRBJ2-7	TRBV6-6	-	TGTGCCAGTGGGACTCTGACCTACGAGCAGTACTTC	CASGTLTYEQYF
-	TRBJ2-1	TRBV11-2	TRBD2	TGTGCCAGCAGCTCCCGGACTAGCGGGGGGACCAATGAGCAGTTCTTC	CASSSRTSGGTNEQFF
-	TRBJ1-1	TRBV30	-	TGTGCCTGGAGGTTAAGCTGGTGGGCTTTCTTT	CAWRLSWWAFF
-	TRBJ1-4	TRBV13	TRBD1	TGTGCCAGCAGCTCGGCCGACAGGGAGCACGTTGAAAAACTGTTTTTT	CASSSADREHVEKLFF
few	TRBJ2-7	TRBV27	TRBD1	TGTGCCAGCAGTTTAGTAAGGGGGCCCGAGCAGTACTTC	CASSLVRGPEQYF
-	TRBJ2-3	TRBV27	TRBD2	TGTGCCAGCTGGGCTAGCGGGAGTTTCACAGATACGCAGTATTTT	CASWASGSFTDTQYF
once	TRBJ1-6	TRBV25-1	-	TGTGCCAGCAGTGAAGCCAGATATAATTCACCCCTCCACTTT	CASSEARYNSPLHF
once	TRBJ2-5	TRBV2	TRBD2	TGTGCCAGCAAAGAGCGGGACTACCAAGAGACCCAGTACTTC	CASKERDYQETQYF